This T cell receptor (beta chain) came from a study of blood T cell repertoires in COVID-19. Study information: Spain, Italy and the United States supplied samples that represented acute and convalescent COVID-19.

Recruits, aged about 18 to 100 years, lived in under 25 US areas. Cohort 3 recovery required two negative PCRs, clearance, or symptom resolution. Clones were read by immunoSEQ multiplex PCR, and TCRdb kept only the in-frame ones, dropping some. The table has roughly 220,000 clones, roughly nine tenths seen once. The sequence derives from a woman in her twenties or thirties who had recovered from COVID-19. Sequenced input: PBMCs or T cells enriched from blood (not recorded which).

The CDR3 DNA follows: TGCGCCAGCAGCCCTGACAGGGGACTAGCGGGGGGTTTCAATGAGCAGTTCTTC. Protein sequence: CASSPDRGLAGGFNEQFF. The genes are TRBV5-1 and TRBJ2-1, with TRBD2 matching over 15 bases. V dropped 4 bases and J dropped 6; count of bases not matched to a gene: 11. This CDR3 has 18 residues. Germline V gene lookup returns CDR1 SGHRS and CDR2 YFSETQ.